The rows below give T cell receptor beta chains drawn from one sample of a study of T cell repertoires in cytomegalovirus infection. No antigens are known for them. TCRdb processed the reads anew with MiXCR; each CDR3 protein has one entry. The repertoire holds about 770,000 distinct CDR3 sequences, with almost 30% as singletons. The specimen was cultured CD8+ T cells from PBMCs, collected from culture after CMV antigen stimulation. The receptors here all came from a human donor in good health (CMV status not recorded). Some clones in this sample may be carry-over from other donors' samples. Each CDR3 is given with its conserved first and last residue. Fields, in order: CDR3 protein, CDR3 DNA, D gene, clone size, V gene, J gene. The D gene is left open where the match is weak. Clone size appears in some rows only: once, few, many, or a class for an expanded clone.

CASSLGSGLPGTDTQYF	TGTGCCAGCAGCTTAGGGTCCGGTCTTCCTGGTACAGATACGCAGTATTTT	-	once	TRBV13	TRBJ2-3
CATSGGQVHQPQHF	TGTGCCACCAGCGGCGGACAGGTCCATCAGCCCCAGCATTTT	TRBD1	-	TRBV15	TRBJ1-5
CASSTAGQVEAFF	TGTGCCAGCAGTACAGCCGGACAGGTGGAAGCTTTCTTT	TRBD1	-	TRBV27	TRBJ1-1
CASPPRDRGLKVSYNEQFF	TGCGCCAGCCCCCCCCGCGACAGGGGCCTAAAGGTATCCTACAATGAGCAGTTCTTC	TRBD1	-	TRBV23-1	TRBJ2-1
CAIRGQGGDQPQHF	TGTGCCATCAGGGGACAGGGCGGGGATCAGCCCCAGCATTTT	TRBD1	-	TRBV10-3	TRBJ1-5
CASSVGTEYGYTF	TGTGCCAGCAGCGTAGGGACAGAGTATGGCTACACCTTC	-	-	TRBV9	TRBJ1-2
CAIRASMGGSYNEQFF	TGTGCCATCCGTGCGTCGATGGGGGGCTCCTACAATGAGCAGTTCTTC	-	-	TRBV10-3	TRBJ2-1
CASSLGFGTGRNEQFF	TGTGCCAGCAGCTTAGGTTTCGGGACAGGGCGGAATGAGCAGTTCTTC	TRBD1	few	TRBV7-6	TRBJ2-1
CASSQDGGPRNTIYF	TGTGCCAGCAGCCAAGACGGGGGGCCCAGAAACACCATATATTTT	-	-	TRBV3-1	TRBJ1-3
CASSITGTGVSNGELFF	TGTGCCAGTAGTATAACCGGGACAGGGGTTTCGAACGGGGAGCTGTTTTTT	TRBD1	-	TRBV19	TRBJ2-2
CATSKDRTNTEAFF	TGTGCCACCAGCAAGGACAGGACTAACACTGAAGCTTTCTTT	TRBD1	-	TRBV15	TRBJ1-1
CASRLSGASYNEQFF	TGTGCCAGCAGACTTAGCGGGGCCTCCTACAATGAGCAGTTCTTC	TRBD2	-	TRBV28	TRBJ2-1
CASSGGLPQETQYF	TGTGCCAGCAGCGGGGGACTCCCACAAGAGACCCAGTACTTC	-	few	TRBV13	TRBJ2-5
CASSLARDSRYEQYF	TGTGCCAGCAGTCTTGCCCGGGACAGTCGCTACGAGCAGTACTTC	TRBD1	many	TRBV5-4	TRBJ2-7
CASSYLLAGGIGETQYF	TGTGCCAGCAGTTACCTGTTAGCGGGGGGGATAGGAGAGACCCAGTACTTC	TRBD2	-	TRBV6-6	TRBJ2-5
CASSYSGPHYGYTF	TGTGCCAGCAGTTACTCGGGGCCCCACTATGGCTACACCTTC	-	-	TRBV6-8	TRBJ1-2
CASSWQGVQETQYF	TGTGCCAGCAGTTGGCAGGGGGTCCAAGAGACCCAGTACTTC	TRBD1	-	TRBV27	TRBJ2-5
CASSSRGGLRGALF	TGTGCCAGCAGTTCACGGGGGGGCCTCCGGGGAGCTCTCTTT	-	-	TRBV27	TRBJ1-1
CASSSETGTVNYGYTF	TGTGCCAGCAGCTCCGAGACCGGGACAGTTAACTATGGCTACACCTTC	TRBD1	-	TRBV7-6	TRBJ1-2
CASSRPPADRQYF	TGCGCCAGCAGCCGACCTCCGGCGGACCGCCAGTACTTC	-	few	TRBV4-1	TRBJ2-5
CASSLYPGDTVYGYTF	TGTGCCAGCAGTTTATACCCCGGGGACACTGTCTATGGCTACACCTTC	-	-	TRBV27	TRBJ1-2
CASSFGGGITDTQYF	TGTGCCAGCAGTTTCGGGGGGGGCATAACAGATACGCAGTATTTT	TRBD2	-	TRBV7-6	TRBJ2-3
CASSLLGGRSSPLHF	TGTGCCAGCAGCTTATTAGGGGGCAGATCTTCACCCCTCCACTTT	TRBD1	many	TRBV7-9	TRBJ1-6
CASFGAASDYGYTF	TGTGCCAGCTTCGGGGCAGCTTCAGACTATGGCTACACCTTC	-	few	TRBV7-9	TRBJ1-2
CAINGRESYNEQFF	TGTGCCATCAACGGACGGGAGTCCTACAATGAGCAGTTCTTC	-	few	TRBV10-3	TRBJ2-1
CATSNSTLNTEAFF	TGTGCCACCTCTAACTCAACCCTGAACACTGAAGCTTTCTTT	-	-	TRBV15	TRBJ1-1
CASSSLSGASGKKLFF	TGTGCCAGCAGTTCCCTTTCGGGGGCCAGTGGGAAAAAACTGTTTTTT	-	-	TRBV27	TRBJ1-4
CSARGLDRFKEKLFF	TGCAGTGCTAGAGGGCTGGACAGGTTTAAAGAAAAACTGTTTTTT	TRBD1	-	TRBV20-1	TRBJ1-4
CASSMTWGEQYF	TGTGCCAGCAGCATGACCTGGGGCGAGCAGTACTTC	-	few	TRBV6-1	TRBJ2-7
CASSLTGSFWGTTEAFF	TGTGCCAGCAGTTTAACAGGGTCCTTTTGGGGGACCACTGAAGCTTTCTTT	-	few	TRBV6-1	TRBJ1-1
CASSSDGSSCNEQFF	TGTGCCAGCAGCTCGGACGGAAGCTCCTGCAATGAGCAGTTCTTC	-	once	TRBV11-3	TRBJ2-1
CASSTDPSSYEQYF	TGTGCTAGCAGCACCGATCCCAGCTCCTACGAGCAGTACTTC	-	few	TRBV7-6	TRBJ2-7
CASFDGRSAGELFF	TGTGCCAGCTTCGACGGCAGGTCCGCCGGGGAGCTGTTTTTT	-	-	TRBV2	TRBJ2-2
CASSEAHSTDTQYF	TGCGCCAGCAGTGAGGCCCATAGCACAGATACGCAGTATTTT	-	-	TRBV10-1	TRBJ2-3
CASQTDNTEAFF	TGTGCCAGTCAGACAGACAACACTGAAGCTTTCTTT	-	few	TRBV19	TRBJ1-1
CSARDILGGGGNTIYF	TGCAGTGCTAGAGATATATTGGGAGGCGGTGGAAACACCATATATTTT	-	-	TRBV20-1	TRBJ1-3
CASSLYAEQFF	TGTGCCAGCAGTTTGTATGCTGAGCAGTTCTTC	-	few	TRBV27	TRBJ2-1
CASSYHTPRASGANVLTF	TGTGCCAGCAGTTACCACACCCCACGGGCCTCTGGGGCCAACGTCCTGACTTTC	-	-	TRBV6-6	TRBJ2-6
CASSYPGWQETQYF	TGTGCCAGCAGTTACCCGGGGTGGCAAGAGACCCAGTACTTC	-	-	TRBV6-6	TRBJ2-5
CASSSRGVYNEQFF	TGTGCCAGCAGCTCCCGTGGGGTGTACAATGAGCAGTTCTTC	-	few	TRBV7-6	TRBJ2-1
CASSGGGSGNTIYF	TGTGCCAGCAGCGGAGGGGGCTCTGGAAACACCATATATTTT	-	-	TRBV9	TRBJ1-3
CASSPILDRGEEQFF	TGTGCCAGCAGCCCCATCCTGGACAGGGGGGAAGAGCAGTTCTTC	TRBD1	-	TRBV4-2	TRBJ2-1
CASTSLVGPWRNEQFF	TGCGCCAGCACCTCCCTGGTTGGGCCTTGGAGAAATGAGCAGTTCTTC	-	-	TRBV4-1	TRBJ2-1
CASTSDPGEQFF	TGTGCCAGCACCTCCGACCCTGGTGAGCAGTTCTTC	-	-	TRBV2	TRBJ2-1
CASSGETGQANYGYTF	TGTGCCAGCAGTGGCGAGACAGGCCAAGCTAACTATGGCTACACCTTC	-	-	TRBV6-1	TRBJ1-2
CASSLSIEPQHF	TGTGCCAGCAGCTTATCCATTGAGCCCCAGCATTTT	-	few	TRBV7-9	TRBJ1-5
CAFWYRGSMNTEAFF	TGTGCCTTTTGGTACAGGGGATCGATGAACACTGAAGCTTTCTTT	TRBD1	few	TRBV2	TRBJ1-1
CASGIRTRGEKLFF	TGTGCTAGTGGTATACGGACAAGGGGTGAAAAACTGTTTTTT	-	-	TRBV12-5	TRBJ1-4
CASSQENRVGNEQFF	TGCGCCAGCAGCCAAGAAAACAGGGTTGGCAATGAGCAGTTCTTC	-	-	TRBV4-1	TRBJ2-1
CASSLVRGYPLHF	TGTGCCAGCAGTTTAGTAAGGGGTTACCCCCTCCACTTT	-	-	TRBV12-3/TRBV12-4	TRBJ1-6
CASTPGGMDEKLFF	TGCGCCAGCACCCCCGGGGGTATGGATGAAAAACTGTTTTTT	-	once	TRBV5-1	TRBJ1-4
CASSLRTGKSEKLFF	TGTGCCAGTAGCCTTCGGACAGGAAAGTCTGAAAAACTGTTTTTT	TRBD1	few	TRBV19	TRBJ1-4
CASSSIFRTGDTGELFF	TGTGCCAGCAGCTCGATTTTTCGGACAGGAGACACCGGGGAGCTGTTTTTT	TRBD1	few	TRBV7-6	TRBJ2-2
CASSARTGDEETQYF	TGTGCCAGCAGCGCCCGGACAGGAGACGAAGAGACCCAGTACTTC	TRBD1	-	TRBV7-4	TRBJ2-5
CASSFGASYEQYF	TGTGCCAGCAGTTTCGGGGCATCCTACGAGCAGTACTTC	-	few	TRBV27	TRBJ2-7
CASSQAPDSGELFF	TGCGCCAGCAGCCAAGCCCCGGATTCCGGGGAGCTGTTTTTT	-	-	TRBV4-1	TRBJ2-2
CASSLEGGLKAQYF	TGTGCCAGCAGCTTAGAAGGGGGGCTGAAGGCCCAGTACTTC	-	-	TRBV7-6	TRBJ2-5
CASSEWTGMDNEQFF	TGTGCCAGCAGTGAATGGACAGGGATGGACAATGAGCAGTTCTTC	TRBD1	few	TRBV2	TRBJ2-1
CASSPFRGTNTEAFF	TGTGCCAGCAGCCCGTTCAGGGGGACTAACACTGAAGCTTTCTTT	TRBD1	-	TRBV14	TRBJ1-1
CASSLGRLGEQFF	TGTGCCAGCAGCTTAGGACGGCTCGGTGAGCAGTTCTTC	-	many	TRBV11-3	TRBJ2-1